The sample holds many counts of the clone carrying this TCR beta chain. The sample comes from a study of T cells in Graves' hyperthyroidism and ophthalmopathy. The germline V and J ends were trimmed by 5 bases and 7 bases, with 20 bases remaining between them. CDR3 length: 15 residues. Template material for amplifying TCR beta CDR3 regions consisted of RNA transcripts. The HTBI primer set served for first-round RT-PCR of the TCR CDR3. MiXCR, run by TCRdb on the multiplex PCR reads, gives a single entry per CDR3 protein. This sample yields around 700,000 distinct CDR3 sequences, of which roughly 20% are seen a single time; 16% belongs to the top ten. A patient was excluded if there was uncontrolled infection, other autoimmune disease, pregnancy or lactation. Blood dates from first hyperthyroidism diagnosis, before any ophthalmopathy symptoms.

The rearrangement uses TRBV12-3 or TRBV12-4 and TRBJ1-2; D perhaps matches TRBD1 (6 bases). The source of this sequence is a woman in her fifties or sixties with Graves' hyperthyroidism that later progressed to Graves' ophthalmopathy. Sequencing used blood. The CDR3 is CASSPDRTTLSGYTF. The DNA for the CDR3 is TGTGCCAGCAGTCCGGACAGAACTACTCTCTCTGGCTACACCTTC.